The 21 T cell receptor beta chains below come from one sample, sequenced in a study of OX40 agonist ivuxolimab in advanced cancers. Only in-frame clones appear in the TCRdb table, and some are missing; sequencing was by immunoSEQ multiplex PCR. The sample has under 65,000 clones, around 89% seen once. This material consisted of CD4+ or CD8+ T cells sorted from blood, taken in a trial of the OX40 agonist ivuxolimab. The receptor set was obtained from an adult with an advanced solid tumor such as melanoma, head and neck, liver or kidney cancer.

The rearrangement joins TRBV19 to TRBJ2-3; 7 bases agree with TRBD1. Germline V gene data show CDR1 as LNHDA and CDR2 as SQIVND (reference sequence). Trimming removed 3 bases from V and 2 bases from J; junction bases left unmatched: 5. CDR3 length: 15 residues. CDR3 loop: CASSMWDSLTDTQYF. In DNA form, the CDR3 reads TGTGCCAGTAGTATGTGGGACAGTCTCACAGATACGCAGTATTTT.

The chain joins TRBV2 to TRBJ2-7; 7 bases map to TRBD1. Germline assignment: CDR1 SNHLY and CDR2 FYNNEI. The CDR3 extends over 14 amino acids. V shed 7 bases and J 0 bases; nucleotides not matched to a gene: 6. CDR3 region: CASKEQGSSYEQYF. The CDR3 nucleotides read TGTGCCAGCAAAGAACAGGGGAGCTCCTACGAGCAGTACTTC.

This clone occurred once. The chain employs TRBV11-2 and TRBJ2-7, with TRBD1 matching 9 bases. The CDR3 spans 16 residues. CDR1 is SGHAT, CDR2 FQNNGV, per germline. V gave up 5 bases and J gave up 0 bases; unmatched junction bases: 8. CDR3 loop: CASSPRTGDSSYEQYF. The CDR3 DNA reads TGTGCCAGCAGCCCTCGGACAGGGGACAGCTCCTACGAGCAGTACTTC.

Here the CDR3 reads CASSSQNRDSGNTIYF. The CDR3 coding sequence is TGTGCCAGCAGCAGTCAGAACAGGGATTCTGGAAACACCATATATTTT. This rearrangement joins TRBV21-1 to TRBJ1-3; the tabulated D call, TRBD1, remains unverified against the DNA. TRBV21-1 corresponds to a pseudogene. This CDR3 is built from 16 residues.

Here the CDR3 reads CASSPDRGTAYEQYF. The DNA for the CDR3 is TGTGCCAGCTCCCCCGACAGGGGAACCGCCTACGAGCAGTACTTC. J is TRBJ2-7 and V is TRBV18; 8 bases are shared with TRBD1. The CDR3 spans 15 residues. J gave up 2 bases and V 6 bases, and 9 bases lay outside the gene matches. The V gene's germline CDR1 is KGHSH and CDR2 LQKENI.

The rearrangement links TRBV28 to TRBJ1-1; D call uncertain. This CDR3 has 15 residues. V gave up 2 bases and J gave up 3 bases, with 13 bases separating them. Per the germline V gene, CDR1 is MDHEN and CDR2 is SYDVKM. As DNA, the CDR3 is TGTGCCAGCAGTTTAACCTCCCCCCGAGACACTGAAGCTTTCTTT. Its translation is CASSLTSPRDTEAFF.

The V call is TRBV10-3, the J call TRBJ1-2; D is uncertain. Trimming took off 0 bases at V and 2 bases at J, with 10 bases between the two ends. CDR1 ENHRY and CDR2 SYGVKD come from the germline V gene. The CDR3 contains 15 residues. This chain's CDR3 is CAISESVWANYGYTF. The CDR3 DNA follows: TGTGCCATCAGTGAGTCTGTTTGGGCCAACTATGGCTACACCTTC.

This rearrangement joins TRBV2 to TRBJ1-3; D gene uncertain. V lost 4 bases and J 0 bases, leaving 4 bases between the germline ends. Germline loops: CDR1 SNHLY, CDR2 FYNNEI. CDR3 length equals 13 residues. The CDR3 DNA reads TGTGCCAGCAGTGTGGTCTCTGGAAACACCATATATTTT. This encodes CASSVVSGNTIYF. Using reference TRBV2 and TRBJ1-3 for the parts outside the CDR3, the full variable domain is EPEVTQTPSHQVTQMGQEVILRCVPISNHLYFYWYRQILGQKVEFLVSFYNNEISEKSEIFDDQFSVERPDGSNFTLKIRSTKLEDSAMYFCASSVVSGNTIYFGEGSWLTVV.

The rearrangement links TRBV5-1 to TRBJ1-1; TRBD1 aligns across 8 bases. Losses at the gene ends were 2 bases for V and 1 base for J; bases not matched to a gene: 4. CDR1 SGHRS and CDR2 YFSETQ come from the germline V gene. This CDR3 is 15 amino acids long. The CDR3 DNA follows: TGCGCCAGCAGCTTAATAACAGGGGGGAACACTGAAGCTTTCTTT. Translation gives CASSLITGGNTEAFF.

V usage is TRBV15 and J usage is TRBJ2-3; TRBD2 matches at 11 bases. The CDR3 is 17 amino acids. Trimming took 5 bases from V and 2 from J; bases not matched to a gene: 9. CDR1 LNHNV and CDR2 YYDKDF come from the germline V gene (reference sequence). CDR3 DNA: TGTGCCACCAGCTTAGGGACTAGCGGCATCTCCACAGATACGCAGTATTTT. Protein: CATSLGTSGISTDTQYF.

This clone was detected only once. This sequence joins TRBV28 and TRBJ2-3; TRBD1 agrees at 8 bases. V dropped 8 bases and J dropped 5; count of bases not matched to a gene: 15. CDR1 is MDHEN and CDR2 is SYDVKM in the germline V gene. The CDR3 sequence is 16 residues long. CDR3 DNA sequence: TGTGCCAGCGGGGGCGGAGGGGCAGGGGGCGAAGATACGCAGTATTTT. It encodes CASGGGGAGGEDTQYF. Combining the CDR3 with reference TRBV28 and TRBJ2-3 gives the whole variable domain DVKVTQSSRYLVKRTGEKVFLECVQDMDHENMFWYRQDPGLGLRLIYFSYDVKMKEKGDIPEGYSVSREKKERFSLILESASTNQTSMYLCASGGGGAGGEDTQYFGPGTRLTVL.

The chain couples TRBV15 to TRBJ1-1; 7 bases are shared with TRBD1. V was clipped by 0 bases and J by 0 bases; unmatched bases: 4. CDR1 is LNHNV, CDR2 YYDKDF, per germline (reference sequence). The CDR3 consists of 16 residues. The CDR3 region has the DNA TGTGCCACCAGCAGAGATTTGGGACAGATGAACACTGAAGCTTTCTTT. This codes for CATSRDLGQMNTEAFF.

The CDR3 DNA sequence: TGTGCCAGTGGGACAGCAGTCTACGAGCAGTACTTC. It yields the protein CASGTAVYEQYF. The chain carries TRBV6-1 and TRBJ2-7; 7 nucleotides line up with TRBD1. Looked up from germline, CDR1 is MNHNS and CDR2 is SASEGT. Unmatched junction bases numbered 5, after V lost 9 bases and J lost 3 bases. This CDR3 is 12 amino acids long.

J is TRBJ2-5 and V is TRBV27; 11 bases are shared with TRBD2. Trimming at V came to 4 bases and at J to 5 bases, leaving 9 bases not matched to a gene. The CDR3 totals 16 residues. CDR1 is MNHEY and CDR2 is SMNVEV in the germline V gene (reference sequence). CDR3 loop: CASSSHPSGGPETQYF. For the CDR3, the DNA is TGTGCCAGCAGTTCCCACCCTAGCGGGGGGCCGGAGACCCAGTACTTC.

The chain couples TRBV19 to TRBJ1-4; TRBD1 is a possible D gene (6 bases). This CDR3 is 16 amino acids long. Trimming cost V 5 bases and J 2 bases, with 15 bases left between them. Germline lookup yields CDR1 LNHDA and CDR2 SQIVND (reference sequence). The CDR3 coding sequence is TGTGCCAGTAGTTACCGGTCAGGGGAGACTAATGAAAAACTGTTTTTT. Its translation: CASSYRSGETNEKLFF.

The chain's CDR3 is CASSRGNEQFF. CDR3 bases: TGTGCCAGCAGCAGGGGGAATGAGCAGTTCTTC. The V gene is TRBV2, the J gene TRBJ2-1; 7 positions match TRBD1. This CDR3 is 11 amino acids long. Trimming at V came to 6 bases and at J to 7 bases, leaving 0 bases not matched to a gene. Germline V gives CDR1 SNHLY, CDR2 FYNNEI.

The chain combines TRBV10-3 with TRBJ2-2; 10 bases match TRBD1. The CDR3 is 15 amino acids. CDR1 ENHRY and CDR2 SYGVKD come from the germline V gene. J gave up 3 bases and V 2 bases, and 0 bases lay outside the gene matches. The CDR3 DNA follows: TGTGCCATCAGTGAGGGACAGGGGGACACCGGGGAGCTGTTTTTT. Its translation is CAISEGQGDTGELFF.

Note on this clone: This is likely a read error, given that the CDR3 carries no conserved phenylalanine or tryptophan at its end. CDR3 bases: TGTGCCAGCAGCTTTACCACCGGGACAGGGATGTATAGCACTGAAGCTTTCTCT. This sequence encodes CASSFTTGTGMYSTEAFS. The chain recombines TRBV27 with TRBJ1-1, with 9 positions matching TRBD1. From germline, CDR1 is MNHEY and CDR2 SMNVEV (reference sequence). The CDR3 has 18 amino acids. V lost 6 bases, J lost 4 bases, and 18 bases stayed unmatched.

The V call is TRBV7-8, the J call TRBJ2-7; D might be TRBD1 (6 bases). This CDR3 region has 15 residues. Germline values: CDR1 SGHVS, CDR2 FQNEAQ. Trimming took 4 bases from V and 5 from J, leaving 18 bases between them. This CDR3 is CASSWTGQRGNEQYF. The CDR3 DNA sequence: TGTGCCAGCAGCTGGACCGGACAGCGCGGAAACGAGCAGTACTTC.

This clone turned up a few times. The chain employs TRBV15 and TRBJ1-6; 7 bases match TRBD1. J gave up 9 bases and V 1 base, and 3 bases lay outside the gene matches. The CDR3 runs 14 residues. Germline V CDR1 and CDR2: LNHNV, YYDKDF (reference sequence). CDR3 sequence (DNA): TGTGCCACCAGCAGAGGACAGGGTGGTTCACCCCTCCACTTT. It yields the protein CATSRGQGGSPLHF.

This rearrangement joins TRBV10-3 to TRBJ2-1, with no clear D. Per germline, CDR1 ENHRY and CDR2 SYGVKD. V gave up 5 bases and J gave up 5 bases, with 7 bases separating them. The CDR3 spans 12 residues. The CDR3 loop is CAISSLDNEQFF. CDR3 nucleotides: TGTGCCATCAGTTCCCTAGACAATGAGCAGTTCTTC.